This entry describes one T cell receptor beta chain. These data are taken from a study of blood T cell repertoires in COVID-19. Study-wide background: Whether acute or convalescent, the COVID-19 samples came from the United States, Italy and Spain. Sources were T cells, B-cell-depleted T cells, or PBMCs; the material itself was cDNA or gDNA.

Seattle patients were enrolled during active infection and followed longitudinally. Generated by immunoSEQ multiplex PCR, the TCRdb table keeps only in-frame clones and is missing some. The sample contains 96,000 or so clones, roughly 89% of which appear only once. The clonotype comes from a human donor with COVID-19, enrolled during active disease. The donor label of this sample is uncertain. Source material: peripheral blood.

This chain's CDR3 is CASSISGGAGNTIYF. CDR3 DNA sequence: TGTGCCAGTAGTATATCAGGGGGCGCCGGAAACACCATATATTTT. The chain combines TRBV19 with TRBJ1-3, with 8 nucleotides matching TRBD1. The V gene's germline CDR1 is LNHDA and CDR2 SQIVND (reference sequence). J gave up 4 bases and V 2 bases, and 4 bases lay outside the gene matches. The CDR3 is 15 amino acids.